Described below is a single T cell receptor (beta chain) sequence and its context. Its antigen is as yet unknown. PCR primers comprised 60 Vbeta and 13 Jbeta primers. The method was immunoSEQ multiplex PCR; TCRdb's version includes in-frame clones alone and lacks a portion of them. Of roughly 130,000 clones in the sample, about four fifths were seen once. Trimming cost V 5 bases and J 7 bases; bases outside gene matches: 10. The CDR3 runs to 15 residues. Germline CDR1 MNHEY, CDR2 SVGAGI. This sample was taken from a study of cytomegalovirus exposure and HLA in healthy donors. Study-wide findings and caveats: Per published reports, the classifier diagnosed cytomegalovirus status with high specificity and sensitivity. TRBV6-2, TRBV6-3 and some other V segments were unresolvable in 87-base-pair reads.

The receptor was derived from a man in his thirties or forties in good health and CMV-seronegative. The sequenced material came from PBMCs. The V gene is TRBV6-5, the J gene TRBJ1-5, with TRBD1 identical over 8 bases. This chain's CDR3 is CASSRVQGVGQPQHF. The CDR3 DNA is TGTGCCAGCAGTAGGGTACAGGGGGTCGGGCAGCCCCAGCATTTT.